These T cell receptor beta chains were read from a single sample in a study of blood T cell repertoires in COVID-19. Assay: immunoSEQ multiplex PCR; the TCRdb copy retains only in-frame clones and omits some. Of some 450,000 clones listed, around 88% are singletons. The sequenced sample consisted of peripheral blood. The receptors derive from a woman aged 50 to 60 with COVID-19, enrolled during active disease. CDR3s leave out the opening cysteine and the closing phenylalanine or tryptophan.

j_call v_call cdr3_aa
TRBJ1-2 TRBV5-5 ASRLEGAYYGYT
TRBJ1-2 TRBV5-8 ASSLALGTGEYGYT
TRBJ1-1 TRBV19 ASSSGQMNTEAF
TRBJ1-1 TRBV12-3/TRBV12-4 ASSLTGTAF
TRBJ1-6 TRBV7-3 ASSLSDRGSGSYNSPLH
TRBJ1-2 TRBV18 ASSPTGLRNGYT
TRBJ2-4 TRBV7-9 ASSSMLAKNIQY
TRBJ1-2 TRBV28 ASSFWDSSNYGYT
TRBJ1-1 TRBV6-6 ASRFRAGGSNTEAF
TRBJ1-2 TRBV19 ASSMSGGANYGYT
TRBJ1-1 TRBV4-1 ASSQESGQPYTEAF
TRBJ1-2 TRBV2 ASKERGIAYGYT
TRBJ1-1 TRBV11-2 ASSSTVRAF
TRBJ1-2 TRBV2 ASSDAGGYT
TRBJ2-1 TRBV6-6 ASSAPTRPNEQF
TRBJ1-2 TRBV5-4 ASSFLDRGHGYT
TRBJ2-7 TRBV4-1 ASSQDGGTGPSGQY
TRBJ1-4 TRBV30 AWSVTGANEKLF
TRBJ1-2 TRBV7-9 ASSSYKRDSATYGYT
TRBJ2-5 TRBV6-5 ASKERGIRETQY
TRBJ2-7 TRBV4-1 ASGEGTRGYEQY
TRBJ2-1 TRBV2 ASSPGTSRNNEQF
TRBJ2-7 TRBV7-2 ASSLGGEVDEQY
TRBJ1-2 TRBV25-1 ASSAGLGQGSANYGYT
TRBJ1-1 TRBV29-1 SVAPGFGRNTEAF
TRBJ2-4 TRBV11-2 ASSFTGGALAKNIQY
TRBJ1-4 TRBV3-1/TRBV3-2 ASRGTGEEKLF
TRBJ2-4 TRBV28 ASSLPPAGAKNIQY
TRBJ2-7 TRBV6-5 ASGKQGSKGYEQY
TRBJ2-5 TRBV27 ASSLRGETQY
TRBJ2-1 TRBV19 ASRTSGGRYEQF
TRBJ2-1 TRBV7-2 ASTLSGASYNEQF
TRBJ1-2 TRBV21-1 ASSARSPGRGYT
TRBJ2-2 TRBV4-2 ASSQDFLTGELF
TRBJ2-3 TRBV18 ASSTGISTDTQY
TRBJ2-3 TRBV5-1 ASSLGGGGTDTQY